Here is one T cell receptor beta chain with its context. Its antigen is as yet unknown. Sequencing was performed with immunoSEQ multiplex PCR; in TCRdb, only in-frame clones are kept and a portion is missing. The sample includes fewer than 85,000 clones, 79% of them seen just once. This entry is derived from a study of cytotoxic CD8 clonotypes in ibrutinib-treated CLL. Whole-study findings and limits: The study found public clonotypes uncommon, contracting or stable on treatment.

Frozen PBMC stocks contributed about 1.8 micrograms of genomic DNA to the TCR beta libraries. The CDR3 has 16 residues. Trimming cost V 1 base and J 10 bases; bases outside gene matches: 10. Per germline, CDR1 LGHNA and CDR2 YNFKEQ. The rearrangement joins TRBV4-2 to TRBJ2-1, with 10 bases matching TRBD2. The sequencing used PBMCs, collected after 12 months of ibrutinib treatment. This TCR came from a human donor with chronic lymphocytic leukemia. The CDR3 is CASSQGEGASGGEQFF. The CDR3 region has the DNA TGTGCCAGCAGCCAAGGTGAGGGGGCTAGCGGGGGCGAGCAGTTCTTC.